This entry lists 9 T cell receptor beta chains sequenced from one sample in a study of blood T cell repertoires in COVID-19. Clones were sequenced by immunoSEQ multiplex PCR, and TCRdb holds only the in-frame ones, with some missing. The sample records 160,000 or so clones, about nine tenths being singletons. Specimen: peripheral blood. The receptors were sampled from a woman aged 55-70 years who had recovered from COVID-19.

The gene calls are TRBV5-6 and TRBJ2-5, with 9 bases fitting TRBD1. Germline CDR1 and CDR2: SGHDT and YYEEEE. Trimming at V came to 4 bases and at J to 2 bases, leaving 9 bases not matched to a gene. The CDR3 is 16 residues long. This CDR3 reads CASSPGWDRAQETQYF. The CDR3 coding sequence is TGTGCCAGCAGCCCCGGGTGGGACAGGGCTCAAGAGACCCAGTACTTC.

The J gene is TRBJ2-5, the V gene TRBV27; D is possibly TRBD2 (5 bases). This CDR3 contains 14 residues. Germline V CDR1 and CDR2: MNHEY, SMNVEV (reference sequence). V lost 2 bases and J lost 5, with 12 bases in between. The CDR3 nucleotides are TGTGCCAGCAGTTTAATGAGGGCTGGGGAGACCCAGTACTTC. This sequence encodes CASSLMRAGETQYF.

The rearrangement joins TRBV5-1 to TRBJ2-7; the match to TRBD1 covers 10 bases. Germline lookup yields CDR1 SGHRS and CDR2 YFSETQ. J gave up 7 bases and V 0 bases, and 7 bases lay outside the gene matches. The CDR3 is 15 amino acids. For the CDR3, the DNA is TGCGCCAGCAGCTTGGCCGGGACAGGGGCAAGGGAGCAGTACTTC. It yields the protein CASSLAGTGAREQYF.

The gene calls are TRBV7-8 and TRBJ1-2; 7 nucleotides match TRBD1. Germline V gene lookup returns CDR1 SGHVS and CDR2 FQNEAQ. V shed 5 bases and J 1 base; nucleotides not matched to a gene: 4. The CDR3 sequence is 14 residues long. The CDR3 DNA reads as TGTGCCAGCAGCATAGGGGACAGTAACTATGGCTACACCTTC. This sequence encodes CASSIGDSNYGYTF.

CDR3 coding DNA: TGCGCCAGCAGCCGACTCATCTTGACCCAAGGGGCCTCTAATTCACCCCTCCACTTT. The encoded protein is CASSRLILTQGASNSPLHF. V and J are TRBV4-3 and TRBJ1-6, with D tentatively TRBD1 (5 bases). Trimming took 4 bases from V and 6 from J, leaving 25 bases between them. The CDR3 covers 19 residues. CDR1 and CDR2 from the germline V gene are LGHNA and YSLEER.

The chain links TRBV28 to TRBJ1-3, with D possibly being TRBD1 (5 bases). The germline CDR1 and CDR2 sequences are MDHEN and SYDVKM. V lost 5 bases, J lost 0 bases, and 11 bases lay in between. The CDR3 extends over 15 amino acids. CDR3 coding DNA: TGTGCCAGCAGTCCCGGTGGACACTCTGGAAACACCATATATTTT. Amino acid sequence: CASSPGGHSGNTIYF. Together with reference TRBV28 and TRBJ1-3, the CDR3 gives the full variable domain: DVKVTQSSRYLVKRTGEKVFLECVQDMDHENMFWYRQDPGLGLRLIYFSYDVKMKEKGDIPEGYSVSREKKERFSLILESASTNQTSMYLCASSPGGHSGNTIYFGEGSWLTVV.

V is TRBV3-1 (or the pseudogene TRBV3-2) and J is TRBJ1-3; D is uncertain. The CDR3 covers 15 residues. The germline V gene encodes CDR1 LGHDT and CDR2 YNNKEL (reference sequence). Deletions cut 4 bases from V and 2 bases from J, with 12 bases between. In DNA, the CDR3 is TGTGCCAGCAGCCCTCTAGGGAGAGCTGGAAACACCATATATTTT. Its protein product is CASSPLGRAGNTIYF.

The genes are TRBV20-1 and TRBJ1-3; 8 positions agree with TRBD1. The junction had 7 bases not matched to a gene; V was cut back by 3 bases and J by 3 bases. The CDR3 extends over 15 amino acids. Germline CDR1 is DFQATT and CDR2 is SNEGSKA (reference sequence). The CDR3 spells CSASSQGALGNTIYF. The CDR3 nucleotides read TGCAGTGCTAGTAGTCAGGGGGCGCTTGGAAACACCATATATTTT.

The chain recombines TRBV4-1 with TRBJ1-2; 8 bases are shared with TRBD1. This CDR3 contains 15 residues. V shed 3 bases, J shed 3 bases, and the junction held 6 bases outside the gene matches. Germline V CDR1 and CDR2: MGHRA, YSYEKL. CDR3 DNA sequence: TGCGCCAGCAGCCACCGGGACAGGCTGCACTATGGCTACACCTTC. Its translation is CASSHRDRLHYGYTF.